The 13 T cell receptor beta chains below come from one sample, sequenced in a study of blood T cell repertoires in COVID-19. Clones were sequenced by immunoSEQ multiplex PCR, and TCRdb holds only the in-frame ones, with some missing. Among 200,000 to 250,000 clones listed, roughly 80% were seen once. The sequencing input was peripheral blood. These receptors originate from a woman aged 18-35 years with acute or convalescent COVID-19.

The chain links TRBV30 to TRBJ2-1; 12 nucleotides agree with TRBD2. The CDR3 runs 16 residues. Unmatched junction bases numbered 6, after V lost 1 base and J lost 5 bases. Germline CDR1 and CDR2: GTSNPN and SVGIG (reference sequence). The CDR3 coding sequence is TGTGCCTGGAGTGGGGAGACTAGCGGGAGTCACAATGAGCAGTTCTTC. It is translated as CAWSGETSGSHNEQFF.

Comment on this clone: The junction departs from the called germline gene at one end, perhaps through a read error. Other DNA sequences of this sample code for an identical CDR3. The V and J genes are TRBV19 and TRBJ2-1; TRBD2 matches at 11 bases. Germline assignment: CDR1 LNHDA and CDR2 SQIVND (reference sequence). CDR3 length: 14 amino acids. For the CDR3, the DNA is TGTGCCAGTAGCATAGCGGGAGGGCCGGGTGAGCAGTTCTTC. It is translated as CASSIAGGPGEQFF.

The chain uses TRBV3-1 (or the pseudogene TRBV3-2) and TRBJ2-7, with D possibly matching TRBD2 (5 bases). Between the trimmed V and J ends, which lost 4 bases and 0 bases, there was a span of 10 bases. The CDR3 has 14 amino acids. Germline lookup yields CDR1 LGHDT and CDR2 YNNKEL (reference sequence). The CDR3 reads CASSLSASSYEQYF. As DNA, the CDR3 is TGTGCCAGCAGCCTTAGCGCTAGCTCCTACGAGCAGTACTTC.

The chain combines TRBV5-6 with TRBJ2-2, with 14 bases aligning to TRBD2. Trimming at V came to 4 bases and at J to 3 bases, leaving 5 bases not matched to a gene. The CDR3 is 17 amino acids. Germline CDR1 SGHDT, CDR2 YYEEEE. CDR3 amino acids: CASSLTSGRAHTGELFF. In DNA form, the CDR3 reads TGTGCCAGCAGCCTGACTAGCGGGAGGGCCCACACCGGGGAGCTGTTTTTT.

This sequence joins TRBV18 and TRBJ2-5; D unresolved. This CDR3 has 13 amino acids. Germline V gene lookup returns CDR1 KGHSH and CDR2 LQKENI. With 3 bases removed from V and 3 bases from J, the gap between germline ends came to 8 bases. CDR3 nucleotides: TGTGCCAGCTCACCCAACTTAGAAGAGACCCAGTACTTC. Its protein is CASSPNLEETQYF.

The V and J genes are TRBV25-1 and TRBJ2-3, with D unclear. Germline CDR1 MGHDK, CDR2 SYGVNS. The CDR3 runs to 14 residues. Trimming took 3 bases from V and 6 from J, leaving 13 bases between them. DNA for the CDR3: TGTGCCAGCAGTGACATACTCGTACAGGATACGCAGTATTTT. It yields the protein CASSDILVQDTQYF.

The chain is built from TRBV3-1 (or the pseudogene TRBV3-2) and TRBJ2-7; 9 bases map to TRBD2. V lost 3 bases and J lost 1; bases outside the gene matches: 7. The CDR3 has 16 residues. Germline assignment: CDR1 LGHDT and CDR2 YNNKEL (reference sequence). The CDR3 bases are TGTGCCAGCAGCCAGGGAGGACTAGCGAATTCCTACGAGCAGTACTTC. Amino acids: CASSQGGLANSYEQYF.

This sequence joins TRBV5-1 and TRBJ2-7; 14 bases line up with TRBD2. This CDR3 has 16 amino acids. Trimming cost V 0 bases and J 5 bases; bases outside gene matches: 4. The germline gives CDR1 SGHRS, CDR2 YFSETQ. CDR3 loop: CASSLGRLAGGNEQYF. In DNA, the CDR3 is TGCGCCAGCAGCTTGGGGCGACTAGCGGGAGGGAACGAGCAGTACTTC.

This clone was recorded only once. The rearrangement uses TRBV28 and TRBJ2-3; D not certain. Trimming removed 5 bases at V and 2 bases at J, with 8 bases between. The CDR3 runs to 13 residues. In germline, CDR1 is MDHEN, CDR2 SYDVKM. CDR3 sequence: CASSGPPTDTQYF. In nucleotides, the CDR3 is TGTGCCAGCAGTGGGCCCCCCACAGATACGCAGTATTTT.

V usage is TRBV4-3 and J usage is TRBJ2-7, with TRBD2 identical over 12 bases. The V gene end was trimmed by 0 bases and the J gene end by 0 bases; junction bases not matched to a gene: 6. The CDR3 length is 18 residues. CDR1 is LGHNA and CDR2 is YSLEER in the germline V gene. The chain's CDR3 is CASSQDRTSGVSSYEQYF. DNA of the CDR3: TGCGCCAGCAGCCAAGATAGGACTAGCGGGGTGAGCTCCTACGAGCAGTACTTC.

The CDR3 bases are TGCGCCAGCAGAGGGGGAGGGGATACTGAAGCTTTCTTT. Amino acids: CASRGGGDTEAFF. The genes are TRBV5-1 and TRBJ1-1, with D perhaps TRBD1 (6 bases). The CDR3 consists of 13 residues. The germline V gene encodes CDR1 SGHRS and CDR2 YFSETQ. Trimming stripped 5 bases from V and 5 bases from J, with 13 bases between.

DNA of the CDR3: TGTGCCAGCAGTTTTGGGGGCGCGGATGGCTACACCTTC. It is translated as CASSFGGADGYTF. The chain has TRBV27 and TRBJ1-2, with a tentative D call TRBD1 (6 bases). Germline loops: CDR1 MNHEY, CDR2 SMNVEV (reference sequence). Trimming pared 3 bases from V and 6 bases from J, leaving 11 bases between. The CDR3 length is 13 residues.

The CDR3 DNA reads TGTGCCAGCAGCTTATCCCTAGCGGAACAAGAGACCCAGTACTTC. Residues: CASSLSLAEQETQYF. The chain joins TRBV7-9 to TRBJ2-5; 7 bases align to TRBD2. Germline V gene lookup returns CDR1 SEHNR and CDR2 FQNEAQ (reference sequence). The ends lost 2 bases at V and 2 bases at J; junction bases unmatched: 5. CDR3 length: 15 residues.